The clone carrying this TCR beta chain is a singleton in its sample. The data were obtained in a study of blood T cell repertoires in COVID-19. Study-wide context: Samples representing acute and convalescent COVID-19 were sourced from the United States, Italy and Spain. Sources were T cells, B-cell-depleted T cells, or PBMCs; the material itself was cDNA or gDNA.

The data were produced by immunoSEQ multiplex PCR, yet TCRdb's version contains in-frame clones alone and is incomplete. The data show fewer than 85,000 clones, 88% seen once. This CDR3 has 15 residues. V gave up 4 bases and J gave up 7 bases; unmatched junction bases: 8. Germline V lookup: CDR1 SGHTA, CDR2 FQGTGA. The source material was peripheral blood. The receptor was derived from a human donor in a cohort sampled during active COVID-19. The V and J genes are TRBV7-3 and TRBJ2-2; 8 nucleotides agree with TRBD1. CDR3 in DNA: TGTGCCAGCAGCTCGACAGGGGCGCGAGGCGGGGAGCTGTTTTTT. It codes for CASSSTGARGGELFF. Together with reference TRBV7-3 and TRBJ2-2, the CDR3 gives the full variable domain: GAGVSQTPSNKVTEKGKYVELRCDPISGHTALYWYRQSLGQGPEFLIYFQGTGAADDSGLPNDRFFAVRPEGSVSTLKIQRTERGDSAVYLCASSSTGARGGELFFGEGSRLTVL.